Listed below are T cell receptor beta chains from one sample, sequenced in a study of early T cells in non-severe SARS-CoV-2 infection. One entry per CDR3 protein results from TCRdb running MiXCR on the 5' RACE reads. The sample includes about 32,000 distinct CDR3 sequences, 5% to 5.5% of them seen just once. Sequences were obtained from whole blood. These receptors came from an adult who was a healthcare worker with PCR-confirmed SARS-CoV-2 infection or an uninfected control (not recorded which). Both conserved end residues are part of each CDR3. The order of the fields is D gene, V gene, clone size, J gene, CDR3 protein, CDR3 DNA. The D gene is left open where the match is weak. Rows give clone size only sometimes, using once, few, many, or a class for an expanded clone.

TRBD1	TRBV6-5	-	TRBJ1-2	CASSSGQGDYGYTF	TGTGCCAGCAGTTCGGGACAGGGGGACTATGGCTACACCTTC
-	TRBV7-3	many	TRBJ2-7	CASSLRASTDYEQYF	TGTGCCAGCAGCTTAAGAGCTAGCACTGACTACGAGCAGTACTTC
TRBD2	TRBV7-9	few	TRBJ2-1	CASSWGGSYNEQFF	TGTGCCAGCAGCTGGGGAGGGTCCTACAATGAGCAGTTCTTC
TRBD2	TRBV5-1	many	TRBJ2-4	CASSLAGLAKNIQYF	TGCGCCAGCAGCCTAGCGGGATTAGCCAAAAACATTCAGTACTTC
TRBD1	TRBV20-1	few	TRBJ1-5	CSAHYQGQGNQPQHF	TGCAGTGCGCATTACCAGGGACAGGGTAATCAGCCCCAGCATTTT
-	TRBV11-2	few	TRBJ2-7	CASSLTVHEQYF	TGTGCCAGCAGCTTGACAGTCCACGAGCAGTACTTC
TRBD2	TRBV20-1	many	TRBJ2-7	CSARDRLAGHEQYF	TGCAGTGCTAGAGATCGGCTAGCGGGTCACGAGCAGTACTTC
-	TRBV2	-	TRBJ1-1	CASSEALGHTEAFF	TGTGCCAGCAGTGAAGCGCTTGGGCATACCGAAGCTTTCTTT
TRBD2	TRBV29-1	-	TRBJ2-2	CSTLKREAATGELFF	TGCAGCACCCTAAAGCGGGAGGCAGCAACCGGGGAGCTGTTTTTT
TRBD2	TRBV20-1	many	TRBJ2-1	CSARTSSYNEQFF	TGCAGTGCTCGGACTAGCTCCTACAATGAGCAGTTCTTC
-	TRBV2	-	TRBJ2-1	CASSSDPPSSYNEQFF	TGTGCCAGCAGTTCGGACCCTCCAAGCTCCTACAATGAGCAGTTCTTC
-	TRBV7-2	many	TRBJ2-5	CASSLGYGSETQYF	TGTGCCAGCAGCTTAGGATACGGGAGCGAGACCCAGTACTTC
TRBD1	TRBV29-1	-	TRBJ2-2	CSVQASRDRGLNTGELFF	TGCAGCGTTCAAGCCAGCCGGGACAGGGGGCTTAACACCGGGGAGCTGTTTTTT
TRBD2	TRBV29-1	-	TRBJ2-5	CSVRRLAGGPRETQYF	TGCAGCGTTCGCAGACTAGCGGGAGGGCCAAGAGAGACCCAGTACTTC
TRBD1	TRBV9	few	TRBJ2-5	CASSEGQGAGQETQYF	TGTGCCAGCAGCGAAGGACAGGGGGCAGGCCAAGAGACCCAGTACTTC
TRBD1	TRBV11-2	many	TRBJ2-5	CASRQLRGTPQETQYF	TGTGCCAGCAGACAACTCAGGGGGACCCCCCAAGAGACCCAGTACTTC
-	TRBV7-9	-	TRBJ1-5	CASSLGGRNSNQPQHF	TGTGCCAGCAGCTTAGGCGGACGGAATAGCAATCAGCCCCAGCATTTT
-	TRBV5-1	many	TRBJ2-3	CASSLGADSTDTQYF	TGCGCCAGCAGCTTGGGGGCCGACAGCACAGATACGCAGTATTTT
-	TRBV3-2	-	TRBJ1-5	CASSQPREAKSNQPQHF	TGTGCCAGCAGCCAACCGCGGGAAGCGAAATCCAATCAGCCCCAGCATTTT
-	TRBV11-2	many	TRBJ2-1	CASSLDGAGYNEQFF	TGTGCCAGCAGCTTAGACGGTGCAGGATACAATGAGCAGTTCTTC
-	TRBV15	many	TRBJ2-3	CATSRDRGDTQYF	TGTGCCACCAGCAGAGATAGAGGGGATACGCAGTATTTT
TRBD1	TRBV28	many	TRBJ2-7	CASSSGQTVYEQYF	TGTGCCAGCAGTTCGGGACAGACAGTATACGAGCAGTACTTC
-	TRBV6-2/TRBV6-3	many	TRBJ2-5	CASSASVMAVEKETQYF	TGTGCCAGCAGTGCCTCGGTTATGGCTGTTGAAAAAGAGACCCAGTACTTC
TRBD2	TRBV7-8	many	TRBJ2-1	CASSLARLAGYNEQFF	TGTGCCAGCAGCTTAGCGCGGCTAGCGGGCTACAATGAGCAGTTCTTC
-	TRBV19	many	TRBJ1-2	CASSLPKGTQVYGYTF	TGTGCCAGTAGCCTTCCAAAAGGGACACAAGTTTATGGCTACACCTTC
TRBD2	TRBV5-1	many	TRBJ2-3	CASSFTSGTDTQYF	TGCGCCAGCAGCTTCACTAGCGGCACAGATACGCAGTATTTT
TRBD2	TRBV20-1	many	TRBJ2-4	CSARGLLAGKNIQYF	TGCAGTGCTAGGGGCCTGTTAGCGGGTAAAAACATTCAGTACTTC
-	TRBV7-2	few	TRBJ1-2	CASSPQAGWRGYTF	TGTGCCAGCAGCCCCCAGGCGGGGTGGCGGGGCTACACCTTC
-	TRBV7-2	many	TRBJ2-2	CASSPGTTGELFF	TGTGCCAGCAGCCCAGGGACAACCGGGGAGCTGTTTTTT
-	TRBV29-1	many	TRBJ2-7	CSVGLGAPYEQYF	TGCAGCGTTGGTCTAGGGGCCCCCTACGAGCAGTACTTC
TRBD1	TRBV6-2/TRBV6-3	many	TRBJ1-1	CASSSFATGGITEAFF	TGTGCCAGCAGTTCCTTCGCAACAGGGGGCATCACTGAAGCTTTCTTT
TRBD2	TRBV4-1	many	TRBJ2-4	CASSSLLAGDKNIQYF	TGCGCCAGCAGCTCACTACTAGCGGGAGACAAAAACATTCAGTACTTC
-	TRBV11-2	many	TRBJ2-4	CASSLQTRNIQYF	TGTGCCAGCAGCCTTCAGACTAGGAACATTCAGTACTTC
-	TRBV6-6	many	TRBJ2-3	CASSYSRAFTDTQYF	TGTGCCAGCAGTTACTCGAGGGCTTTCACAGATACGCAGTATTTT
TRBD2	TRBV24-1	few	TRBJ2-1	CATSDSLAGNNEQFF	TGTGCCACCAGTGATTCCCTAGCGGGTAACAATGAGCAGTTCTTC
-	TRBV15	-	TRBJ2-5	CATSRQLTGTAPVTQYF	TGTGCCACCAGCAGACAATTAACCGGGACGGCCCCGGTGACCCAGTACTTC
TRBD1	TRBV29-1	many	TRBJ2-3	CSALDRAGTDTQYF	TGCAGCGCCCTGGACAGGGCGGGCACAGATACGCAGTATTTT
-	TRBV28	few	TRBJ2-2	CASSFQGRTLTGELFF	TGTGCCAGCAGTTTCCAAGGCAGAACCCTCACCGGGGAGCTGTTTTTT
-	TRBV7-9	-	TRBJ1-5	CASSAGPDGNQPQHF	TGTGCCAGCAGCGCCGGGCCCGACGGCAATCAGCCCCAGCATTTT
-	TRBV6-2/TRBV6-3	many	TRBJ2-7	CASSYSGAPYEQYF	TGTGCCAGCAGTTACTCGGGGGCGCCCTACGAGCAGTACTTC
-	TRBV7-2	many	TRBJ2-7	CASSPMGEGVGVEQYF	TGTGCCAGCAGCCCAATGGGAGAAGGGGTAGGCGTCGAGCAGTACTTC
-	TRBV5-1	medium-sized	TRBJ1-1	CASSPGRDTEAFF	TGCGCCAGCAGCCCCGGTCGAGACACTGAAGCTTTCTTT
-	TRBV24-1	many	TRBJ2-2	CATSDLPQDTLNTGELFF	TGTGCCACCAGTGATTTACCCCAAGACACGTTGAACACCGGGGAGCTGTTTTTT
TRBD1	TRBV25-1	many	TRBJ2-5	CASSGPTGQGTQYF	TGTGCCAGCAGTGGGCCTACAGGACAGGGGACCCAGTACTTC
TRBD1	TRBV11-2	few	TRBJ2-1	CASSMDGTGIPYNEQFF	TGTGCCAGCAGCATGGATGGGACAGGGATACCCTACAATGAGCAGTTCTTC
-	TRBV28	few	TRBJ2-7	CASSSQNSYEQYF	TGTGCCAGCAGTTCCCAGAACTCCTACGAGCAGTACTTC
-	TRBV6-2/TRBV6-3	many	TRBJ2-1	CASSGPSSYNEQFF	TGTGCCAGCAGTGGACCCAGCTCCTACAATGAGCAGTTCTTC
-	TRBV12-3/TRBV12-4	-	TRBJ2-2	CASSLSGPGTGELFF	TGTGCCAGCAGTCTAAGCGGGCCCGGGACCGGGGAGCTGTTTTTT
-	TRBV4-2	once	TRBJ2-3	CASSQEGGPDTSDTQYF	TGTGCCAGCAGCCAAGAAGGTGGTCCGGACACCTCCGATACGCAGTATTTT
-	TRBV7-2	few	TRBJ1-2	CASRRGATYGYTF	TGTGCCAGCCGCCGTGGGGCTACCTATGGCTACACCTTC
-	TRBV3-1	many	TRBJ2-5	CASSQVISPDQYF	TGTGCCAGCAGCCAAGTGATAAGCCCTGACCAGTACTTC
TRBD2	TRBV20-1	-	TRBJ2-1	CSAPILTSGYNEQFF	TGCAGTGCTCCCATTTTGACTAGCGGTTACAATGAGCAGTTCTTC
-	TRBV12-3/TRBV12-4	many	TRBJ1-6	CASSFPFAPLHF	TGTGCCAGCAGTTTCCCCTTTGCACCCCTCCACTTT
-	TRBV12-3/TRBV12-4	medium-sized	TRBJ1-1	CASSLARNTEAFF	TGTGCCAGCAGCTTAGCGCGGAACACTGAAGCTTTCTTT
-	TRBV13	many	TRBJ2-2	CASSFQENTGELFF	TGTGCCAGCAGCTTTCAGGAAAACACCGGGGAGCTGTTTTTT
-	TRBV7-2	few	TRBJ2-3	CASRFTDTQYF	TGTGCCAGCAGGTTCACAGATACGCAGTATTTT
TRBD2	TRBV7-2	few	TRBJ2-3	CASRPARTSGRYTQYF	TGTGCCAGCAGACCAGCCCGGACTAGCGGGAGATATACGCAGTATTTT
-	TRBV29-1	many	TRBJ2-7	CSARLDYEQYF	TGCAGCGCGCGACTAGACTACGAGCAGTACTTC
-	TRBV7-9	many	TRBJ1-2	CASTGYTF	TGTGCCAGCACTGGCTACACCTTC